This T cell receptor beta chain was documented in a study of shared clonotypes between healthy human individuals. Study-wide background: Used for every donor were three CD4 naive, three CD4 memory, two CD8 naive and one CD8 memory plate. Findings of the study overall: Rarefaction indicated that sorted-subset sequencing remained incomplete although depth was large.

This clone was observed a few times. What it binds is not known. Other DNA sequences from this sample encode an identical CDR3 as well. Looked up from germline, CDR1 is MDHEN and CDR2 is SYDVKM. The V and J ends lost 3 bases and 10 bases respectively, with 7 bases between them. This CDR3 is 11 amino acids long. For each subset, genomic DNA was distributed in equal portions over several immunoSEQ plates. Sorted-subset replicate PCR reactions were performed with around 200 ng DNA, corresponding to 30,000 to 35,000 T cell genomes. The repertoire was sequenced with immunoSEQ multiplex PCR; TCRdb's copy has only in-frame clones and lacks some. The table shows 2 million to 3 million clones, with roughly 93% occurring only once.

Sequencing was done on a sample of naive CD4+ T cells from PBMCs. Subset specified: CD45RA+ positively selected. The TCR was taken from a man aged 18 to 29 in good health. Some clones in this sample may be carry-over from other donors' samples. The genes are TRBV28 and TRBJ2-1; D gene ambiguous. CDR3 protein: CASSLEAEQFF. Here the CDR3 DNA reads TGTGCCAGCAGTTTGGAAGCCGAGCAGTTCTTC.